A single sample is the source of the 12 T cell receptor beta chains below, sequenced in a study of T cell repertoires in cytomegalovirus infection. TCRdb redid the calling of the reads with MiXCR, one entry per CDR3 protein. The table lists approximately 320,000 distinct CDR3 sequences, 8% to 10% of them singletons. Sequences were obtained from PBMCs. Receptors originate from a human donor in good health (CMV status not recorded). Some clones in this sample may be carry-over from other donors' samples.

In its sample, this clonotype was seen many times. CDR3 sequence: CASSGGLAVSSYEQYF. CDR3 bases: TGTGCCAGCAGCGGGGGACTAGCGGTAAGCTCCTACGAGCAGTACTTC. This rearrangement joins TRBV7-2 to TRBJ2-7, with 11 positions matching TRBD2. CDR1 SGHTA and CDR2 FQGNSA come from the germline V gene. The V gene end was trimmed by 5 bases and the J gene end by 0 bases; junction bases not matched to a gene: 6. The CDR3 covers 16 residues.

The rearrangement uses TRBV6-2 or TRBV6-3 and TRBJ2-7; the D gene is possibly TRBD2 (5 bases). The CDR3 spans 14 residues. V was pared by 7 bases and J by 0 bases, with 13 bases between. Looked up from germline, CDR1 is MNHEY and CDR2 is SVGEGT. CDR3 DNA sequence: TGTGCCAGCAAGAAGGCGGGCAGCTCCTACGAGCAGTACTTC. It encodes CASKKAGSSYEQYF.

This clonotype appeared a few times. V is TRBV20-1 and J is TRBJ1-4; D gene ambiguous. This CDR3 spans 13 amino acids. Per the germline V gene, CDR1 is DFQATT and CDR2 is SNEGSKA (reference sequence). V lost 5 bases to trimming and J lost 2 bases, with 9 bases between them. The CDR3 region is CSALQATNEKLFF. The CDR3 bases are TGCAGTGCTCTGCAGGCCACTAATGAAAAACTGTTTTTT.

The chain joins TRBV6-5 to TRBJ2-1, with D possibly TRBD2 on 5 matching bases. CDR1 MNHEY and CDR2 SVGAGI come from the germline V gene. Trimming pared 10 bases from V and 6 bases from J, leaving 10 bases between. CDR3 length equals 11 residues. The CDR3 spells CATRRSNEQFF. The DNA of the CDR3 is TGTGCCACCCGGAGGTCCAATGAGCAGTTCTTC.

This clonotype has a count of ten or more. The chain has TRBV7-2 and TRBJ1-1; D not certain. The V gene lost 6 bases and the J gene lost 2 bases, with 13 bases spanning the gap. Germline lookup yields CDR1 SGHTA and CDR2 FQGNSA. The CDR3 runs 14 residues. The chain's CDR3 is CASRGMQINTEAFF. The CDR3 nucleotides read TGTGCCAGCAGGGGGATGCAGATTAACACTGAAGCTTTCTTT. The whole variable domain, filled in from reference TRBV7-2 and TRBJ1-1, reads GAGVSQSPSNKVTEKGKDVELRCDPISGHTALYWYRQSLGQGLEFLIYFQGNSAPDKSGLPSDRFSAERTGGSVSTLTIQRTQQEDSAVYLCASRGMQINTEAFFGQGTRLTVV.

This clonotype was seen a few times. The V call is TRBV7-9, the J call TRBJ1-6, with a weak D call TRBD1 (6 bases). This CDR3 contains 13 residues. Trimming stripped 0 bases from V and 15 bases from J, with 12 bases between. CDR1 is SEHNR, CDR2 FQNEAQ, per germline (reference sequence). In nucleotides, the CDR3 is TGTGCCAGCAGCTTAGCGACAGGAGAAGTCCTCCACTTT. Residues: CASSLATGEVLHF.

The sample holds many counts of this clonotype. In nucleotides, the CDR3 is TGTGCCAGCAGCTCTGACAGCTTTTTGACCTACGAGCAGTACTTC. Protein product: CASSSDSFLTYEQYF. The chain is built from TRBV7-2 and TRBJ2-7, with D possibly TRBD1 on 5 matching bases. This CDR3 region has 15 residues. Germline V gene lookup returns CDR1 SGHTA and CDR2 FQGNSA. V was clipped by 4 bases and J by 2 bases, with 15 bases between them.

The genes are TRBV7-2 and TRBJ2-1, with D perhaps matching TRBD1 (6 bases). From germline, CDR1 is SGHTA and CDR2 FQGNSA. There are 14 residues in the CDR3. V was trimmed by 1 base and J by 6 bases, leaving 10 bases between them. CDR3 in amino acids: CASSLVGQLNEQFF. CDR3 nucleotides: TGTGCCAGCAGCTTAGTGGGACAACTCAATGAGCAGTTCTTC.

This clonotype was recorded at least ten times. The gene calls are TRBV7-2 and TRBJ1-2, with a tentative D call TRBD1 (5 bases). Germline CDR1 SGHTA, CDR2 FQGNSA. The V and J ends lost 2 bases and 4 bases respectively, with 5 bases between them. The CDR3 length is 12 residues. The chain's CDR3 is CASSLTGYGYTF. The CDR3 nucleotides are TGTGCCAGCAGCTTAACAGGCTATGGCTACACCTTC.

This clonotype has at least ten counts. This sequence joins TRBV7-2 and TRBJ2-7; D is ambiguous. V lost 5 bases to trimming and J lost 4 bases, with 6 bases between them. The CDR3 has 11 amino acids. Germline V lookup: CDR1 SGHTA, CDR2 FQGNSA. The CDR3 DNA follows: TGTGCCAGCAGCAACTATTACGAGCAGTACTTC. This sequence encodes CASSNYYEQYF.

In this sample, this clonotype turned up many times. This chain links TRBV7-2 with TRBJ2-5; possible D gene TRBD2, 6 bases. Trimming left V 5 bases short and J 2 bases short, with 15 bases between. CDR1 is SGHTA and CDR2 is FQGNSA in the germline V gene. The CDR3 runs 15 residues. This CDR3 reads CASSPGNSGQETQYF. The CDR3 nucleotides are TGTGCCAGCAGCCCCGGTAATAGCGGTCAAGAGACCCAGTACTTC.

In its sample, this clonotype was seen many times. V gene TRBV7-2 combines with J gene TRBJ1-1; the D is unclear. With 5 bases removed from V and 0 bases from J, the gap between germline ends came to 10 bases. The CDR3 spans 14 residues. Germline V lookup: CDR1 SGHTA, CDR2 FQGNSA. This CDR3 is CASSITTLNTEAFF. The CDR3 bases are TGTGCCAGCAGCATCACAACTCTGAACACTGAAGCTTTCTTT.